The 29 T cell receptor beta chains reported below all come from one sample, sequenced in a study of T cells in localized non-small cell lung cancer. Profiled with immunoSEQ multiplex PCR; TCRdb holds only in-frame clones, not every one. The data contain 55,000 to 65,000 clones, 91% of them singletons. This specimen was peripheral blood, taken before any cancer treatment. Receptors originate from a man aged 35 to 70 with stage I lung adenocarcinoma.

The chain uses TRBV7-2 and TRBJ2-7, with unresolved D. V gave up 1 base and J gave up 4 bases, with 14 bases separating them. This CDR3 is 15 amino acids long. Germline V CDR1 and CDR2: SGHTA, FQGNSA. CDR3 nucleotides: TGTGCCAGCAGCTTAGACGGCAGCATACTGTACGAGCAGTACTTC. Encoded protein: CASSLDGSILYEQYF. Variable domain in full (rest from reference TRBV7-2 and TRBJ2-7): GAGVSQSPSNKVTEKGKDVELRCDPISGHTALYWYRQSLGQGLEFLIYFQGNSAPDKSGLPSDRFSAERTGGSVSTLTIQRTQQEDSAVYLCASSLDGSILYEQYFGPGTRLTVT.

The rearrangement links TRBV7-9 to TRBJ2-1; weak D call: TRBD2 (6 bases). V shed 7 bases and J shed 0 bases, with 16 bases lying between them. Germline V gene data show CDR1 as SEHNR and CDR2 as FQNEAQ (reference sequence). This CDR3 is 16 amino acids long. In nucleotides, the CDR3 is TGTGCCAGCAACCACGTAACCGGGAGCTCCTACAATGAGCAGTTCTTC. Encoded protein: CASNHVTGSSYNEQFF.

The genes are TRBV28 and TRBJ2-7; TRBD2 agrees at 8 bases. The germline gives CDR1 MDHEN, CDR2 SYDVKM. J was trimmed by 0 bases and V by 4 bases; bases with no gene match: 14. The CDR3 totals 18 residues. The CDR3 region has the DNA TGTGCCAGCAGTTCCATACCCCAAGGCAGCGGGAGCTCCTACGAGCAGTACTTC. The encoded protein is CASSSIPQGSGSSYEQYF.

The gene calls are TRBV10-2 and TRBJ1-5, with D possibly matching TRBD1 (5 bases). Germline values: CDR1 WSHSY, CDR2 SAAADI. The ends were cut back, 4 bases at V and 3 bases at J, with 10 bases in the middle. The CDR3 has 14 amino acids. The CDR3 nucleotides are TGCGCCAGCAGTGGGGGACTGCTCAATCAGCCCCAGCATTTT. This encodes CASSGGLLNQPQHF.

This sequence joins TRBV27 and TRBJ2-1, with 9 bases matching TRBD2. Trimming removed 5 bases from V and 5 bases from J; junction bases left unmatched: 4. Germline V lookup: CDR1 MNHEY, CDR2 SMNVEV (reference sequence). The length of the CDR3 is 14 residues. The CDR3 is CASSLKREDNEQFF. The CDR3 DNA follows: TGTGCCAGCAGTCTGAAGCGGGAGGACAATGAGCAGTTCTTC.

V usage is TRBV11-1 and J usage is TRBJ2-3; 12 bases are shared with TRBD2. J was trimmed by 0 bases and V by 3 bases; bases with no gene match: 1. Germline CDR1 and CDR2: SGHAT and FQDESV (reference sequence). This CDR3 region has 16 residues. CDR3 residues: CASSFGTSGSTDTQYF. CDR3 coding DNA: TGTGCCAGCAGCTTCGGGACTAGCGGGAGCACAGATACGCAGTATTTT. Full variable domain (outside the CDR3, taken from reference TRBV11-1 and TRBJ2-3): EAEVAQSPRYKITEKSQAVAFWCDPISGHATLYWYRQILGQGPELLVQFQDESVVDDSQLPKDRFSAERLKGVDSTLKIQPAELGDSAMYLCASSFGTSGSTDTQYFGPGTRLTVL.

The chain is built from TRBV19 and TRBJ1-1; the D is unclear. CDR1 is LNHDA, CDR2 SQIVND, per germline (reference sequence). The V end lost 3 bases, the J end lost 0 bases, and 8 bases lay between the germline ends. This CDR3 spans 14 amino acids. CDR3 in amino acids: CASSIKILNTEAFF. CDR3 coding DNA: TGTGCCAGTAGTATTAAGATTCTGAACACTGAAGCTTTCTTT.

The sample holds a few counts of this clone. This chain links TRBV12-5 with TRBJ1-5; D is possibly TRBD1 (5 bases). From germline, CDR1 is LGHNT and CDR2 FRNRAP. This CDR3 region has 14 residues. V shed 5 bases and J shed 4 bases, with 12 bases lying between them. The CDR3 sequence is CASGLSGENQPQHF. DNA for the CDR3: TGTGCTAGTGGTCTCTCGGGGGAGAATCAGCCCCAGCATTTT.

V gene TRBV19 combines with J gene TRBJ2-3, with 8 bases matching TRBD2. V lost 5 bases and J lost 5; bases outside the gene matches: 15. Germline V gene sequence: CDR1 LNHDA, CDR2 SQIVND (reference sequence). This CDR3 is built from 17 residues. As DNA, the CDR3 is TGTGCCAGTAGTTCCAGCCCTGCGGGAGGTTCTGAAGATACGCAGTATTTT. Translated: CASSSSPAGGSEDTQYF.

This rearrangement joins TRBV4-1 to TRBJ2-7, with D perhaps TRBD2 (5 bases). CDR1 is MGHRA, CDR2 YSYEKL, per germline. With 4 bases removed from V and 9 bases from J, the gap between germline ends came to 16 bases. This CDR3 contains 13 residues. The CDR3 here is CASSRESGPRQYF. CDR3 sequence (DNA): TGCGCCAGCAGCCGTGAAAGCGGCCCGCGGCAGTACTTC.

The V and J genes are TRBV5-4 and TRBJ2-2; D not resolved. The CDR3 loop spans 14 amino acids. Germline V gives CDR1 SGHNT, CDR2 YYREEE (reference sequence). Trimming left V 0 bases short and J 6 bases short, with 9 bases between. CDR3 region: CASSLAGRPGELFF. The CDR3 DNA is TGTGCCAGCAGCTTGGCCGGCCGTCCCGGGGAGCTGTTTTTT.

The chain has TRBV10-1 and TRBJ2-2; no reliable D call. The CDR3 runs 12 residues. The germline gives CDR1 WNHNN, CDR2 SYGVQD (reference sequence). Trimming cost V 2 bases and J 8 bases, with 6 bases left between them. The CDR3 loop reads CASSEEPGELFF. The CDR3, as DNA: TGCGCCAGCAGTGAGGAGCCAGGGGAGCTGTTTTTT.

The chain is built from TRBV14 and TRBJ2-3; no clear D. CDR1 and CDR2 from the germline V gene are SGHDN and FVKESK. Trimming removed 2 bases from V and 0 bases from J, with 15 bases in between. The CDR3 sequence is 17 residues long. The CDR3 DNA reads as TGTGCCAGCAGCCAAATCTGGGGTGGTTGGAGCACAGATACGCAGTATTTT. Amino acid sequence: CASSQIWGGWSTDTQYF.

The gene calls are TRBV30 and TRBJ2-4; TRBD2 is a possible D gene (5 bases). Germline V gene lookup returns CDR1 GTSNPN and CDR2 SVGIG (reference sequence). Deletions cut 2 bases from V and 8 bases from J, with 19 bases between. This CDR3 contains 15 residues. The CDR3 region has the DNA TGTGCCTGGAGTTCAGAATTCGGGGTCGGGGACATTCAGTACTTC. This sequence encodes CAWSSEFGVGDIQYF.

This rearrangement joins TRBV7-2 to TRBJ2-7; 9 nucleotides line up with TRBD2. The germline CDR1 and CDR2 sequences are SGHTA and FQGNSA. The V gene end was trimmed by 8 bases and the J gene end by 4 bases; junction bases not matched to a gene: 12. The CDR3 is 15 residues long. As DNA, the CDR3 is TGTGCCAGCCCTAGACCGGGCGGGAGGGTATACGAGCAGTACTTC. This gives the protein CASPRPGGRVYEQYF. Complete variable domain (other parts from reference TRBV7-2 and TRBJ2-7): GAGVSQSPSNKVTEKGKDVELRCDPISGHTALYWYRQSLGQGLEFLIYFQGNSAPDKSGLPSDRFSAERTGGSVSTLTIQRTQQEDSAVYLCASPRPGGRVYEQYFGPGTRLTVT.

The rearrangement joins TRBV28 to TRBJ2-5; 11 positions match TRBD2. J gave up 3 bases and V 5 bases, and 5 bases lay outside the gene matches. The germline V gene encodes CDR1 MDHEN and CDR2 SYDVKM. This CDR3 contains 15 residues. CDR3 sequence reads: CASSHEGLAEETQYF. In DNA form, the CDR3 reads TGTGCCAGCAGTCATGAGGGACTAGCGGAAGAGACCCAGTACTTC.

The rearrangement joins TRBV6-1 to TRBJ2-1; no firm D call. Between the trimmed V and J ends, which lost 7 bases and 0 bases, there was a span of 13 bases. This CDR3 has 15 amino acids. Per germline, CDR1 MNHNS and CDR2 SASEGT. The CDR3 here is CASNLQANSYNEQFF. The CDR3 DNA sequence: TGTGCCAGCAACCTCCAGGCGAACTCCTACAATGAGCAGTTCTTC.

The rearrangement links TRBV5-4 to TRBJ1-1; D not certain. Germline lookup yields CDR1 SGHNT and CDR2 YYREEE (reference sequence). V shed 0 bases and J shed 4 bases, with 7 bases lying between them. The CDR3 runs to 13 residues. CDR3 sequence: CASSLEGGTEAFF. The CDR3 region has the DNA TGTGCCAGCAGCTTGGAGGGTGGCACTGAAGCTTTCTTT.

This clone showed up just once. The chain combines TRBV7-9 with TRBJ1-4, with TRBD1 identical over 10 bases. The CDR3 length is 15 residues. Losses at the gene ends were 5 bases for V and 8 bases for J; bases not matched to a gene: 8. The germline gives CDR1 SEHNR, CDR2 FQNEAQ (reference sequence). The CDR3 here is CASSNRDRGQEKLFF. The CDR3, as DNA: TGTGCCAGCAGCAACCGGGACAGGGGCCAAGAAAAACTGTTTTTT.

V is TRBV5-1 and J is TRBJ2-1; 7 bases map to TRBD2. Germline assignment: CDR1 SGHRS and CDR2 YFSETQ. The CDR3 loop spans 16 amino acids. After removal of 0 bases from V and 4 bases from J, the junction contained 7 bases not matched to a gene. The CDR3 loop is CASSLVFAGEYNEQFF. As DNA, the CDR3 is TGCGCCAGCAGCTTGGTCTTTGCGGGGGAATACAATGAGCAGTTCTTC.

The V call is TRBV6-1, the J call TRBJ1-4; D is ambiguous. Germline V gives CDR1 MNHNS, CDR2 SASEGT. The CDR3 length is 15 residues. The V gene lost 3 bases and the J gene lost 2 bases, with 10 bases spanning the gap. The CDR3 DNA reads TGTGCCAGCAGTGATCCCTACGGCACTAATGAAAAACTGTTTTTT. It is translated as CASSDPYGTNEKLFF.

V usage is TRBV4-3 and J usage is TRBJ2-6, with 8 bases that match TRBD1. CDR3 length equals 18 residues. Trimming removed 4 bases from V and 3 bases from J; junction bases left unmatched: 11. Per the germline V gene, CDR1 is LGHNA and CDR2 is YSLEER. DNA for the CDR3: TGCGCCAGCAGCCTAATGCCCCAGGGGGCGATTGGGGCCAACGTCCTGACTTTC. Protein product: CASSLMPQGAIGANVLTF.

The chain joins TRBV10-3 to TRBJ2-7; 9 nucleotides align to TRBD1. Germline V gives CDR1 ENHRY, CDR2 SYGVKD. The junction had 21 bases not matched to a gene; V was cut back by 11 bases and J by 4 bases. This CDR3 has 17 residues. CDR3 in amino acids: CAAPGTGCGIKGYEQYF. The CDR3 region has the DNA TGTGCCGCACCGGGGACAGGGTGCGGGATTAAGGGTTACGAGCAGTACTTC.

This clone was counted a single time. The chain joins TRBV9 to TRBJ2-1; perhaps TRBD2 as D (6 bases). V was clipped by 0 bases and J by 7 bases, with 8 bases between them. The length of the CDR3 is 13 residues. Germline V gene data show CDR1 as SGDLS and CDR2 as YYNGEE. The CDR3 sequence: CASSVDAGNEQFF. DNA of the CDR3: TGTGCCAGCAGCGTAGATGCGGGGAATGAGCAGTTCTTC.

About this clone itself: An end of the junction does not agree with germline; a read error may underlie this. The V gene is TRBV7-7, the J gene TRBJ1-4; D is unclear. Germline CDR1 reads SSHAT; CDR2 reads FNYEAQ (reference sequence). The CDR3 covers 14 residues. For the CDR3, the DNA is TGTGCTAGCAGCTCCCATCTGGGGAACGACAAACTGTTTTTT. The encoded protein is CASSSHLGNDKLFF.

This sequence joins TRBV25-1 and TRBJ2-2; 8 bases align to TRBD1. V dropped 3 bases and J dropped 4; count of bases not matched to a gene: 7. Germline CDR1 reads MGHDK; CDR2 reads SYGVNS. The CDR3 spans 16 residues. This CDR3 reads CASSDARGLGTGELFF. CDR3 bases: TGTGCCAGCAGTGACGCCAGGGGGCTGGGCACCGGGGAGCTGTTTTTT.

In DNA, the CDR3 is TGTGCCAGCAGCCAAGAAAACCCCGGGACAGGCACAGATACGCAGTATTTT. Translating it yields CASSQENPGTGTDTQYF. The chain is built from TRBV4-2 and TRBJ2-3; 7 nucleotides align to TRBD1. Unmatched junction bases numbered 7, after V lost 0 bases and J lost 1 base. Per the germline V gene, CDR1 is LGHNA and CDR2 is YNFKEQ. CDR3 length equals 17 residues.

The chain carries TRBV4-2 and TRBJ2-7; perhaps TRBD1 as D (5 bases). Trimming took 0 bases from V and 4 from J, leaving 10 bases between them. Germline CDR1 reads LGHNA; CDR2 reads YNFKEQ. The CDR3 loop spans 14 amino acids. As DNA, the CDR3 is TGTGCCAGCAGCCAAGATGGGGCAGGGTACGAGCAGTACTTC. Translating gives CASSQDGAGYEQYF.

V is TRBV7-2 and J is TRBJ2-7; possibly TRBD1 for D (6 bases). The CDR3 has 14 amino acids. Trimming removed 4 bases at V and 3 bases at J, with 13 bases between. CDR1 SGHTA and CDR2 FQGNSA come from the germline V gene. The CDR3 bases are TGTGCCAGCAGCTCCCGGACAGCTCTCTACGAGCAGTACTTC. As protein: CASSSRTALYEQYF.